This T cell receptor (beta chain) was obtained from a study of regulatory and conventional T cells in RAG deficiency. Here immunoSEQ multiplex PCR was the method, and the copy in TCRdb shows in-frame clones only, minus some. The data hold tens of thousands of clones, with around nine tenths observed a single time. Overall study findings and caveats: Omenn syndrome and CID/AS patients had around 100-fold fewer unique Treg TCR beta sequences, versus roughly 9.6-fold elsewhere. Patient subsets had shorter CDR3s; Omenn Treg-Tconv overlap exceeded 80%. These Omenn syndrome Treg sorts may hold peripherally activated cells instead. Shannon entropy was markedly lower and Simpson indices higher in RAG-deficient patients than control T-cell subsets.

Trimming took 3 bases from V and 9 from J, leaving 30 bases between them. The germline V gene has CDR1 SEHNR and CDR2 FQNEAQ (reference sequence). The CDR3 is 19 residues long. There are a few counts of this clone. Its antigen is unknown. These data are also associated with another study on regulatory T cells. That work contributes: The primer mix had 52 TRBV and 13 TRBJ primers.

Sequencing was performed on CD8+ T cells sorted from blood. This chain links TRBV7-9 with TRBJ2-1; D ambiguous. The sequence came from a human donor in good health. Here the CDR3 DNA reads TGTGCCAGCAGCTTCCCCTCGGCGGCATTCTCGGCCCACAATCGTGAGCAGTTCTTC. Its translation is CASSFPSAAFSAHNREQFF.